This T cell receptor beta chain was sequenced in a study of PD-1 blockade in classical Hodgkin lymphoma. Time point in this sample: newly diagnosed, previously untreated cHL patient sample. Researchers used magnetic negative selection to pull out pure CD4+ T cells from thawed PBMCs. This table comes from immunoSEQ multiplex PCR, and its TCRdb copy is limited to in-frame clones, with some not included. The profile shows 20,000 to 25,000 clones, 90% of them singletons. Points from the study as a whole: Why repertoires differed is undefined; disease activity or prior therapy possibly contributed.

As for this clone: Its antigen remains unidentified.

The CDR3 has 17 amino acids. Trimming removed 0 bases at V and 8 bases at J, with 19 bases between. Per germline, CDR1 MGHRA and CDR2 YSYEKL. This receptor was taken from a human donor with classical Hodgkin lymphoma. This chain connects TRBV4-1 to TRBJ1-4; weak D call: TRBD1 (6 bases). Sequenced sample: CD4+ T cells from blood. CDR3 sequence: CASSQEGLQGRWEKLFF. CDR3 DNA sequence: TGCGCCAGCAGCCAAGAGGGTCTTCAGGGGCGGTGGGAAAAACTGTTTTTT.